The T cell receptor (beta chain) described here comes from a study of vaccination effects on CD4 cells after COVID-19. Turning to the study itself: Sampling occurred a median 72 days post second dose, range 14 to 241.

With the ViraFEST assay, the study expanded antigen-specific CD4+ T cells using viral peptide pools, then sequenced them. Isolation of CD4+ T cells took place after 10 days of culture. Two-dose BNT162b2 or mRNA-1273 vaccination was given to participants. All vaccine recipients tested negative for nucleocapsid antibodies and had never contracted SARS-CoV-2 infection. TCRdb's table, derived via immunoSEQ multiplex PCR, lists solely in-frame clones and lacks some. The data contain about 31,000 clones, around 86% of them singletons. The CDR3 contains 13 residues. The germline gives CDR1 SNHLY, CDR2 FYNNEI. Trimming removed 4 bases from V and 8 bases from J, with 14 bases in between. Comments on this clone: Antigen specificity is unknown.

The receptor comes from a human donor who received a COVID-19 vaccine. Some clones in this sample may be carry-over from other donors' samples. This chain connects TRBV2 to TRBJ1-2; possible D gene TRBD1, 5 bases. The input for sequencing was CD4+ T cells from PBMCs cultured with SARS-CoV-2 spike peptides, taken after COVID-19 vaccination. CDR3: CASSGDSRGGYTF. The CDR3 DNA sequence: TGTGCCAGCAGTGGGGACTCTCGCGGGGGCTACACCTTC.